This T cell receptor beta chain was sequenced during a study of T cells after yellow fever vaccination. The study, taken as a whole, reports: Most clones from primary vaccination were detected again post-booster (roughly 95% CD4, around 88% CD8). Clonotypes appearing in both CD4 and CD8 compartments existed, and their share was small. When the response was secondary, it was weaker but reached its peak faster, day 5 versus 15.

V shed 7 bases and J shed 6 bases, with 10 bases lying between them. The germline gives CDR1 MNHEY, CDR2 SVGEGT. The CDR3 is 12 residues long. This clonotype was picked up a small number of times. Antigen unknown. One entry per CDR3 protein, called by TCRdb with MiXCR from the 5' RACE reads. Of approximately 300,000 distinct CDR3 sequences listed, 10% to 15% are singletons. The origin of this receptor is a man aged 30 to 45 who received the YFV17D yellow fever vaccine. The sample consisted of CD4+ T cells sorted from PBMCs, taken 45 days after the yellow fever booster vaccination. This chain joins TRBV6-2 or TRBV6-3 and TRBJ2-1; no firm D call. The CDR3 nucleotides are TGTGCCAGCACCAAATTCCCCAATGAGCAGTTCTTC. This codes for CASTKFPNEQFF.